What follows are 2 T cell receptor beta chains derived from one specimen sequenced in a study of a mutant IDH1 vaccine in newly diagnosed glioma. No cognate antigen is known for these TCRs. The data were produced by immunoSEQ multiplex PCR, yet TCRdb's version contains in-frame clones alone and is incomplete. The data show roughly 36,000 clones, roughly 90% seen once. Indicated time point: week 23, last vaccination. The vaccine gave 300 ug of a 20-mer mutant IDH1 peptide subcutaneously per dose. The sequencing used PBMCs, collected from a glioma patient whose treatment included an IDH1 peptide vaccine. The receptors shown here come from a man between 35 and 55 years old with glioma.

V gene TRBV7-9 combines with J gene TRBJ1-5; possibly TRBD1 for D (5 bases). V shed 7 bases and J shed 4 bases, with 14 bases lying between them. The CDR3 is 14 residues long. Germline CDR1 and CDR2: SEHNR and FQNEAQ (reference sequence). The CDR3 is CASTAWGENQPQHF. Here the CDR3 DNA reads TGTGCCAGCACTGCGTGGGGGGAAAATCAGCCCCAGCATTTT.

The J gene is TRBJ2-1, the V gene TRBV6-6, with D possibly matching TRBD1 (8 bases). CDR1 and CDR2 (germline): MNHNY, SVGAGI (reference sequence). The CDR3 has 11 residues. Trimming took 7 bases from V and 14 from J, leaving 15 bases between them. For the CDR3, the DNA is TGTGCCAGCACAACAGGGGGGGAGGAGTTCTTC. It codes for CASTTGGEEFF.